The entry that follows covers one TCR beta chain sequence. The sample's time point: baseline pretreatment blood. The treatment denotes: 15 Gy SBRT to primary tumor, nephrectomy 4 weeks later. The tumor was a clear cell renal cell carcinoma. CDR3 length equals 14 residues. The germline V gene has CDR1 MNHEY and CDR2 SMNVEV (reference sequence). With 3 bases removed from V and 3 bases from J, the gap between germline ends came to 10 bases. The sample originates from a study of radiation and T cells in renal cell carcinoma. In the study overall: Nephrectomy followed 15 Gy stereotactic body radiation by 4 weeks.

The repertoire was sequenced with immunoSEQ multiplex PCR; TCRdb's copy has only in-frame clones and lacks some. The sample yields around 140,000 clones, 70% to 90% seen once. The sequencing used blood, collected from a patient whose treatment included radiotherapy and nephrectomy. The J gene is TRBJ2-3, the V gene TRBV27, with D maybe TRBD2 (6 bases). The receptor was isolated from a woman aged 50 to 60 with renal cell carcinoma. The CDR3 spells CASSFRSGTDTQYF. The CDR3 region has the DNA TGTGCCAGCAGTTTCCGTAGCGGAACAGATACGCAGTATTTT.